The rows below give T cell receptor beta chains drawn from one sample of a study of T cells in Graves' hyperthyroidism and ophthalmopathy. TCRdb re-analysed the multiplex PCR reads in MiXCR, keeping a single row per CDR3 protein. The sample lists under 130,000 distinct CDR3 sequences, approximately 50% occurring once. The sequencing sample was made of blood. The source is a man in his forties with Graves' hyperthyroidism. CDR3s include the opening cysteine and the closing phenylalanine or tryptophan. The D gene is left open where the match is weak. Clone size, where shown, is once, few, many, or a class for clones that have expanded.

- | - | TRBJ1-2 | TRBV25-1 | TGTGCCACCTTAGGACCGAACTATGGCTACACCTTC | CATLGPNYGYTF
- | - | TRBJ2-7 | TRBV7-2 | TGTGCCAGCAGCTTAGTCCAGGGGGGGGTTAGCGGGTGGAACTCCTACGAGCAGTACTTC | CASSLVQGGVSGWNSYEQYF
- | TRBD2 | TRBJ2-7 | TRBV2 | TGTGCCACCGGGACTAGCGGGACAGGGGGGTACGAGCAGTACTTC | CATGTSGTGGYEQYF
- | - | TRBJ2-3 | TRBV19 | TGTGCCTGGACAAGGGGAGCGACCAGCACAGATACGCAGTATTTT | CAWTRGATSTDTQYF
many | - | TRBJ1-3 | TRBV2 | TGTGCCAGCAGTGAATCGGGGAACACCATATATTTT | CASSESGNTIYF
many | TRBD1 | TRBJ2-7 | TRBV9 | TGTGCCAGCAGCGTAGATGGGACAGGGGCCGACGAGCAGTACTTC | CASSVDGTGADEQYF
many | TRBD2 | TRBJ2-3 | TRBV5-6 | TGTGCCAGCAGCCCCGGAGGGGAGGGTAGCACAGATACGCAGTATTTT | CASSPGGEGSTDTQYF
many | TRBD2 | TRBJ2-1 | TRBV11-2 | TGTGCCAGCAGCCCCTCTAGCGGAGCCTACAATGAGCAGTTCTTC | CASSPSSGAYNEQFF
- | - | TRBJ2-7 | TRBV7-8 | TGTGCCAGCAGCGCCAGCGGGCTAACTCCCTACGAGCAGTACTTC | CASSASGLTPYEQYF
many | TRBD2 | TRBJ2-7 | TRBV10-1 | TGCGCCAGCAGTGGTCGGCTAGCGGGAGGGGCTTACGAGCAGTACTTC | CASSGRLAGGAYEQYF